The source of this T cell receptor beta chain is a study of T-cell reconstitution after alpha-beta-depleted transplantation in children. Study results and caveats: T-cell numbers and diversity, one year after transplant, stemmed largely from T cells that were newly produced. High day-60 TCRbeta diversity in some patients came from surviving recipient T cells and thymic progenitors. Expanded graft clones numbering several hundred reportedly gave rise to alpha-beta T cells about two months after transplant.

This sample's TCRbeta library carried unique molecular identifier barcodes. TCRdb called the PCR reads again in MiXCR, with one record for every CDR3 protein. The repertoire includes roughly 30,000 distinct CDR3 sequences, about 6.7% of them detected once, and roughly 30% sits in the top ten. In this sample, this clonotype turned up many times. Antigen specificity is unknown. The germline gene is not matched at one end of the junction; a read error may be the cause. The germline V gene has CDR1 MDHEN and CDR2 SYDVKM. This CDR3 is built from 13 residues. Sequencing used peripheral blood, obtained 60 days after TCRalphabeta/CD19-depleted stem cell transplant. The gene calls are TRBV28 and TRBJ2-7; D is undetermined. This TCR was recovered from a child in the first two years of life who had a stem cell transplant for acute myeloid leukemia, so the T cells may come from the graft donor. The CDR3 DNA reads TGTGCCGGCAGTCCAGCGATGACCTACGAGCAGTACTTC. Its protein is CAGSPAMTYEQYF.